The 8 T cell receptor beta chains listed next were all sequenced from one sample in a study of blood T cell repertoires in COVID-19 (dated by TCRdb to between 2020 and 2021). Receptor amplification or capture employed the immunoSEQ multiplex PCR assay. In TCRdb, the immuneACCESS table is reduced to in-frame sequences with V and J assigned. These tables do not hold every clone; where another copy was compared, an unresolved V gene accounts for under half, and the others remain unexplained. Recorded for this sample are approximately 210,000 clones; more than 70% of them occurred a single time. Roughly 8.8% of the sample is in the top ten clones. The sequencing input was peripheral blood. The receptors come from a woman aged 50 to 65 with acute or convalescent COVID-19.

This clone came up a few times. V is TRBV7-2 and J is TRBJ2-7; 10 bases are shared with TRBD2. This CDR3 comprises 15 residues. Looked up from germline, CDR1 is SGHTA and CDR2 is FQGNSA. The junction had 9 bases not matched to a gene; V was cut back by 4 bases and J by 6 bases. The CDR3 here is CASSSPTSGWLEQYF. In nucleotides, the CDR3 is TGTGCCAGCAGCTCCCCGACTAGCGGGTGGCTCGAGCAGTACTTC.

The rearrangement links TRBV7-3 to TRBJ2-2; D ambiguous. V was pared by 5 bases and J by 4 bases, with 5 bases between. This CDR3 is 12 amino acids long. In germline, CDR1 is SGHTA, CDR2 FQGTGA. The DNA of the CDR3 is TGTGCCAGCAGCCCTTTCACCGGGGAGCTGTTTTTT. The encoded protein is CASSPFTGELFF.

V and J are TRBV10-3 and TRBJ2-7; 10 nucleotides align to TRBD2. V trimming: 8 bases; J trimming: 5 bases; junction bases outside the gene matches: 9. The CDR3 covers 14 residues. The germline CDR1 and CDR2 sequences are ENHRY and SYGVKD. CDR3 bases: TGTGCCATCTCCAGCGGGAGGGCCGGCAACGAGCAGTACTTC. Translation: CAISSGRAGNEQYF.

The J gene is TRBJ1-4, the V gene TRBV6-1; D is unresolved. Germline-derived CDR1 and CDR2 are MNHNS and SASEGT. With 3 bases removed from V and 3 bases from J, the gap between germline ends came to 11 bases. CDR3 length: 15 residues. The CDR3 DNA is TGTGCCAGCAGTGATTACGGAGCAGCTAATGAAAAACTGTTTTTT. Protein product: CASSDYGAANEKLFF.

V usage is TRBV6-5 and J usage is TRBJ2-5, with D unresolved. CDR1 is MNHEY and CDR2 is SVGAGI in the germline V gene. The length of the CDR3 is 13 residues. V dropped 4 bases and J dropped 5 bases, with 11 bases sitting between them. The CDR3 coding sequence is TGTGCCAGCAGTTCCAACGGTATGGAGACCCAGTACTTC. It specifies CASSSNGMETQYF.

This clone was seen only once. This rearrangement joins TRBV5-1 to TRBJ2-5; D gene uncertain. CDR3 length: 15 amino acids. Trimming removed 0 bases from V and 5 bases from J, with 14 bases in between. CDR1 and CDR2 from the germline V gene are SGHRS and YFSETQ. The CDR3 loop is CASSLETPALETQYF. Here the CDR3 DNA reads TGCGCCAGCAGCTTGGAGACACCTGCCCTGGAGACCCAGTACTTC. Drawing the rest from reference TRBV5-1 and TRBJ2-5, the complete variable domain is KAGVTQTPRYLIKTRGQQVTLSCSPISGHRSVSWYQQTPGQGLQFLFEYFSETQRNKGNFPGRFSGRQFSNSRSEMNVSTLELGDSALYLCASSLETPALETQYFGPGTRLLVL.

This clone was seen once. Other DNA sequences in this specimen translate into the identical CDR3. The J gene is TRBJ1-2, the V gene TRBV11-2; D is ambiguous. The CDR3 is 13 amino acids. V was trimmed by 1 base and J by 4 bases, leaving 7 bases between them. In germline, CDR1 is SGHAT, CDR2 FQNNGV. CDR3 bases: TGTGCCAGCAGCTTAGGGCCGTCCTATGGCTACACCTTC. It specifies CASSLGPSYGYTF.

V is TRBV24-1 and J is TRBJ2-3; weak D call: TRBD2 (7 bases). The CDR3 totals 18 residues. Trimming stripped 3 bases from V and 0 bases from J, with 18 bases between. Looked up from germline, CDR1 is KGHDR and CDR2 is SFDVKD. DNA of the CDR3: TGTGCCACCAGTGATCCCTTGGCGGGGGCCCCTAGCACAGATACGCAGTATTTT. This gives the protein CATSDPLAGAPSTDTQYF.